These T cell receptor beta chains were read from a single sample in a study of T cell responses to AZD1222 COVID-19 vaccine. This table comes from immunoSEQ multiplex PCR, and its TCRdb copy is limited to in-frame clones, with some not included. The repertoire holds roughly 150,000 clones, approximately 92% seen once, with 2.5% to 4% in the top ten. The material was peripheral blood, obtained 28 days after the second AZD1222 dose. The receptors here all came from an adult who received the AZD1222 COVID-19 vaccine. CDR3s include the opening cysteine and the closing phenylalanine or tryptophan. Each record gives: clone size, J gene, V gene, D gene, CDR3 DNA, CDR3 protein. The D gene is left open where the match is weak. Clone size is stated in some rows and not others, as once, few, many or a class when expanded.

clone size: few
J gene: TRBJ2-2
V gene: TRBV7-3
D gene: TRBD2
CDR3 DNA: TGTGCCAGCAGCGACTCGACTAGCGGGAGTACCGGGGAGCTGTTTTTT
CDR3 protein: CASSDSTSGSTGELFF

clone size: NA
J gene: TRBJ2-7
V gene: TRBV7-2
D gene: NA
CDR3 DNA: TGTGCCAGCAGCTCCAACAGGGAGACCGAGCAGTACTTC
CDR3 protein: CASSSNRETEQYF

clone size: few
J gene: TRBJ2-2
V gene: TRBV28
D gene: TRBD1
CDR3 DNA: TGTGCCAGCAGTACCGGGACAGGGGACACCGGGGAGCTGTTTTTT
CDR3 protein: CASSTGTGDTGELFF

clone size: NA
J gene: TRBJ1-4
V gene: TRBV6-6
D gene: TRBD1
CDR3 DNA: TGTGCCAGCCGGGACAGGGGGCATGAGGAAAAACTGTTTTTT
CDR3 protein: CASRDRGHEEKLFF

clone size: NA
J gene: TRBJ2-7
V gene: TRBV30
D gene: NA
CDR3 DNA: TGTGCCTGGAGTGGGGGACCTCCCATTTACGAGCAGTACTTC
CDR3 protein: CAWSGGPPIYEQYF

clone size: NA
J gene: TRBJ1-3
V gene: TRBV18
D gene: NA
CDR3 DNA: TGTGCCAGCTCACCTTGGGAAGGAGGGACGTCCGGAAACACCATATATTTT
CDR3 protein: CASSPWEGGTSGNTIYF

clone size: once
J gene: TRBJ1-1
V gene: TRBV27
D gene: NA
CDR3 DNA: TGTGCCAGCAGTTTATCCTCAAGGGGGAATGAAGCTTTCTTT
CDR3 protein: CASSLSSRGNEAFF

clone size: NA
J gene: TRBJ1-4
V gene: TRBV20-1
D gene: TRBD1
CDR3 DNA: TGCAGTGCTAGTTCCGGGGCCGGGACAGGGTTTGAAAAACTGTTTTTT
CDR3 protein: CSASSGAGTGFEKLFF

clone size: NA
J gene: TRBJ1-2
V gene: TRBV6-2/TRBV6-3
D gene: NA
CDR3 DNA: TGTGCCAGCAGTTACGGACAGCGGTCTAACTATGGCTACACCTTC
CDR3 protein: CASSYGQRSNYGYTF

clone size: NA
J gene: TRBJ1-3
V gene: TRBV19
D gene: NA
CDR3 DNA: TGTGCCAGTAGTGAGGGTACTGGAAACACCATATATTTT
CDR3 protein: CASSEGTGNTIYF

clone size: NA
J gene: TRBJ2-5
V gene: TRBV30
D gene: NA
CDR3 DNA: TGTGCCTGGAGTAGGGGGTACCAAGAGACCCAGTACTTC
CDR3 protein: CAWSRGYQETQYF

clone size: NA
J gene: TRBJ2-1
V gene: TRBV7-2
D gene: NA
CDR3 DNA: TGTGCCAGCAGCACACACAGTTTCTACAATGAGCAGTTCTTC
CDR3 protein: CASSTHSFYNEQFF

clone size: NA
J gene: TRBJ1-1
V gene: TRBV18
D gene: NA
CDR3 DNA: TGTGCCAGCTCACCCCTGGGAGACACTGAAGCTTTCTTT
CDR3 protein: CASSPLGDTEAFF

clone size: NA
J gene: TRBJ2-3
V gene: TRBV25-1
D gene: NA
CDR3 DNA: TGTGCCAGCAGTGACCCTCGCTCAGATACGCAGTATTTT
CDR3 protein: CASSDPRSDTQYF

clone size: NA
J gene: TRBJ1-6
V gene: TRBV5-4
D gene: TRBD1
CDR3 DNA: TGTGCCAGCAGCTGGGGACAGGGCGATTCACCCCTCCACTTT
CDR3 protein: CASSWGQGDSPLHF

clone size: NA
J gene: TRBJ2-7
V gene: TRBV27
D gene: TRBD1
CDR3 DNA: TGTGCCAGCAGTTTACGGCAAGGGGGCGGTGCAGGCGAGCAGTACTTC
CDR3 protein: CASSLRQGGGAGEQYF

clone size: NA
J gene: TRBJ1-2
V gene: TRBV10-3
D gene: TRBD1
CDR3 DNA: TGTGCCATCAGTGGGAGCAGGGGGAACTATGGCTACACCTTC
CDR3 protein: CAISGSRGNYGYTF

clone size: NA
J gene: TRBJ2-3
V gene: TRBV3-1/TRBV3-2
D gene: TRBD2
CDR3 DNA: TGTGCCAGCAGCCAAGGGGCGGGAGGACGCACAGATACGCAGTATTTT
CDR3 protein: CASSQGAGGRTDTQYF

clone size: NA
J gene: TRBJ2-7
V gene: TRBV28
D gene: NA
CDR3 DNA: TGTGCCAGCAGTCCGCCCCGAGCCCCGGCCTACGAGCAGTACTTC
CDR3 protein: CASSPPRAPAYEQYF

clone size: NA
J gene: TRBJ2-3
V gene: TRBV7-8
D gene: TRBD2
CDR3 DNA: TGTGCCAGCAGCTTACTAGCGGGGAGGTCCTTGGATACGCAGTATTTT
CDR3 protein: CASSLLAGRSLDTQYF

clone size: NA
J gene: TRBJ1-5
V gene: TRBV6-2/TRBV6-3
D gene: NA
CDR3 DNA: TGTGCCAGCACCCCTACGGGGGAATATCAGCCCCAGCATTTT
CDR3 protein: CASTPTGEYQPQHF

clone size: NA
J gene: TRBJ1-2
V gene: TRBV7-8
D gene: NA
CDR3 DNA: TGTGCCAGCAGCCGAGAGGCCCTTGGTGGCTACACCTTC
CDR3 protein: CASSREALGGYTF

clone size: NA
J gene: TRBJ1-5
V gene: TRBV5-6
D gene: TRBD1
CDR3 DNA: TGTGCCAGCAGCGTCGGGACAGAGTCCGATCAGCCCCAGCATTTT
CDR3 protein: CASSVGTESDQPQHF

clone size: NA
J gene: TRBJ1-1
V gene: TRBV5-4
D gene: NA
CDR3 DNA: TGTGCCAGCAGCATACAGGGTTTCGGGAACACTGAAGCTTTCTTT
CDR3 protein: CASSIQGFGNTEAFF

clone size: once
J gene: TRBJ2-5
V gene: TRBV15
D gene: NA
CDR3 DNA: TGTGCCACCAGCAGAGATAGGGGGGGCGGTGAGACCCAGTACTTC
CDR3 protein: CATSRDRGGGETQYF

clone size: NA
J gene: TRBJ2-1
V gene: TRBV19
D gene: NA
CDR3 DNA: TGTGCCAGTAGTATAGCCAGGAACAATGAGCAGTTCTTC
CDR3 protein: CASSIARNNEQFF

clone size: NA
J gene: TRBJ2-7
V gene: TRBV27
D gene: NA
CDR3 DNA: TGTGCCAGCAGTTTAAATGCGGGGAGCTCCTACGAGCAGTACTTC
CDR3 protein: CASSLNAGSSYEQYF

clone size: few
J gene: TRBJ1-2
V gene: TRBV9
D gene: NA
CDR3 DNA: TGTGCCAGCAGCGCAGACTTCTCCGGGATTAACTATGGCTACACCTTC
CDR3 protein: CASSADFSGINYGYTF

clone size: NA
J gene: TRBJ2-3
V gene: TRBV7-9
D gene: TRBD2
CDR3 DNA: TGTGCCAGCAGCCCTCAGGGCGGGAGGGCCGGAGATACGCAGTATTTT
CDR3 protein: CASSPQGGRAGDTQYF

clone size: NA
J gene: TRBJ2-5
V gene: TRBV7-2
D gene: NA
CDR3 DNA: TGTGCCAGCAGCTCGAGTCGACTAGTGGGAAGAGAGACCCAGTACTTC
CDR3 protein: CASSSSRLVGRETQYF

clone size: NA
J gene: TRBJ2-7
V gene: TRBV28
D gene: NA
CDR3 DNA: TGTGCCAGCAGTTTCCGGCGTACAGGGTTCTACGAGCAGTACTTC
CDR3 protein: CASSFRRTGFYEQYF

clone size: NA
J gene: TRBJ2-1
V gene: TRBV28
D gene: NA
CDR3 DNA: TGTGCCAGCAGATTAGGGGGGGAGCAGTTCTTC
CDR3 protein: CASRLGGEQFF

clone size: NA
J gene: TRBJ2-7
V gene: TRBV18
D gene: NA
CDR3 DNA: TGTGCCAGCTCACCGGGAGCCACCAGCTCCTACGAGCAGTACTTC
CDR3 protein: CASSPGATSSYEQYF

clone size: once
J gene: TRBJ1-2
V gene: TRBV10-1
D gene: NA
CDR3 DNA: TGCGCCAGCACTAGCCCCCAGGTTGTATATGGCTACACCTTC
CDR3 protein: CASTSPQVVYGYTF

clone size: NA
J gene: TRBJ1-4
V gene: TRBV19
D gene: NA
CDR3 DNA: TGTGCCAGTAGTATGACCCCTCAGGGGTTGAATGAAAAACTGTTTTTT
CDR3 protein: CASSMTPQGLNEKLFF

clone size: few
J gene: TRBJ2-1
V gene: TRBV7-2
D gene: NA
CDR3 DNA: TGTGCCAGCAGCTTAGATGCGGGAAGCCACAATGAGCAGTTCTTC
CDR3 protein: CASSLDAGSHNEQFF

clone size: NA
J gene: TRBJ1-1
V gene: TRBV19
D gene: NA
CDR3 DNA: TGTGCCAGTAGTATTTTGACGATGGACACTGAAGCTTTCTTT
CDR3 protein: CASSILTMDTEAFF

clone size: NA
J gene: TRBJ1-2
V gene: TRBV3-1/TRBV3-2
D gene: NA
CDR3 DNA: TGTGCCAGCAGCCAACAGGGGTCCTATGGCTACACCTTC
CDR3 protein: CASSQQGSYGYTF

clone size: once
J gene: TRBJ1-1
V gene: TRBV5-1
D gene: NA
CDR3 DNA: TGCGCCAGCAGCTTGTGGGGGCCCACTGAAGCTTTCTTT
CDR3 protein: CASSLWGPTEAFF

clone size: NA
J gene: TRBJ2-3
V gene: TRBV6-1
D gene: NA
CDR3 DNA: TGTGCCAGCAGCGCGGGGACAGGCACAGATACGCAGTATTTT
CDR3 protein: CASSAGTGTDTQYF

clone size: once
J gene: TRBJ2-7
V gene: TRBV19
D gene: TRBD2
CDR3 DNA: TGTGCCAGTAGTATCACAGCGGGAGCCTACGAGCAGTACTTC
CDR3 protein: CASSITAGAYEQYF

clone size: NA
J gene: TRBJ1-2
V gene: TRBV29-1
D gene: NA
CDR3 DNA: TGCAGCGTCATAATGGCCCGCCCTGGGGACTATGGCTACACCTTC
CDR3 protein: CSVIMARPGDYGYTF

clone size: NA
J gene: TRBJ2-3
V gene: TRBV29-1
D gene: TRBD2
CDR3 DNA: TGCAGCGTTGAGGGACTAGTCTCAGATACGCAGTATTTT
CDR3 protein: CSVEGLVSDTQYF

clone size: NA
J gene: TRBJ1-1
V gene: TRBV28
D gene: TRBD1
CDR3 DNA: TGTGCCAGCAGAAGACAGGGGAACACTGAAGCTTTCTTT
CDR3 protein: CASRRQGNTEAFF

clone size: NA
J gene: TRBJ2-7
V gene: TRBV5-1
D gene: TRBD1
CDR3 DNA: TGCGCCAGCAGCCATCCGGGACAGGGGAACGAGCAGTACTTC
CDR3 protein: CASSHPGQGNEQYF

clone size: NA
J gene: TRBJ2-1
V gene: TRBV18
D gene: TRBD2
CDR3 DNA: TGTGCCAGCTCATCTTTGACTAGCGGAGACAATGAGCAGTTCTTC
CDR3 protein: CASSSLTSGDNEQFF

clone size: NA
J gene: TRBJ2-3
V gene: TRBV18
D gene: NA
CDR3 DNA: TGTGCCAGCTCACCGCTAATTTCCACAGATACGCAGTATTTT
CDR3 protein: CASSPLISTDTQYF

clone size: few
J gene: TRBJ1-5
V gene: TRBV6-6
D gene: NA
CDR3 DNA: TGTGCCAGCAGCCCAGCGAAGGTCAATCAGCCCCAGCATTTT
CDR3 protein: CASSPAKVNQPQHF

clone size: NA
J gene: TRBJ2-7
V gene: TRBV6-5
D gene: NA
CDR3 DNA: TGTGCCAGCAGTCCACGCGGTTACGAGCAGTACTTC
CDR3 protein: CASSPRGYEQYF

clone size: NA
J gene: TRBJ1-4
V gene: TRBV27
D gene: NA
CDR3 DNA: TGTGCCAGCAAACCAGGGGCGCTTGCAACTAATGAAAAACTGTTTTTT
CDR3 protein: CASKPGALATNEKLFF

clone size: NA
J gene: TRBJ1-2
V gene: TRBV5-1
D gene: NA
CDR3 DNA: TGCGCCAGCAGCTTGGTAGGGTCTACGAACTATGGCTACACCTTC
CDR3 protein: CASSLVGSTNYGYTF

clone size: once
J gene: TRBJ1-1
V gene: TRBV5-1
D gene: TRBD1
CDR3 DNA: TGCGCCAGCAGCTGGACAGGGGTTGGTGAAGCTTTCTTT
CDR3 protein: CASSWTGVGEAFF

clone size: NA
J gene: TRBJ2-7
V gene: TRBV20-1
D gene: NA
CDR3 DNA: TGCAGTGCTAGTGCAACGGACGGTTACGAGCAGTACTTC
CDR3 protein: CSASATDGYEQYF

clone size: NA
J gene: TRBJ2-3
V gene: TRBV5-1
D gene: NA
CDR3 DNA: TGCGCCAGCAGCTTAAAGGCGGATACGCAGTATTTT
CDR3 protein: CASSLKADTQYF

clone size: NA
J gene: TRBJ2-7
V gene: TRBV5-1
D gene: NA
CDR3 DNA: TGCGCCAGCAGCTCCGGGACCCTCTCCTACGAGCAGTACTTC
CDR3 protein: CASSSGTLSYEQYF

clone size: NA
J gene: TRBJ2-1
V gene: TRBV6-2/TRBV6-3
D gene: NA
CDR3 DNA: TGTGCCAGCAGTTACTCGAGTAGGGAACGGTTCTTC
CDR3 protein: CASSYSSRERFF

clone size: NA
J gene: TRBJ2-3
V gene: TRBV4-2
D gene: TRBD2
CDR3 DNA: TGTGCCAGCAGCCAAGACCCGCTTTGGCGGGAGGGCACAGATACGCAGTATTTT
CDR3 protein: CASSQDPLWREGTDTQYF

clone size: NA
J gene: TRBJ1-1
V gene: TRBV21-1
D gene: NA
CDR3 DNA: TGTGCCAGCGGCCAGGGGGACACTGAAGCTTTCTTT
CDR3 protein: CASGQGDTEAFF